This TCR beta chain comes out of a study of human thymus T cells. Sequencing used immunoSEQ multiplex PCR; TCRdb keeps in-frame clones, though not all of them. The profile shows 40,000 to 45,000 clones, 90% to 95% of them singletons. Germline V gene lookup returns CDR1 SGDLS and CDR2 YYNGEE. The CDR3 loop spans 14 amino acids. V lost 0 bases and J lost 0, with 6 bases in between. The receptor comes from a boy under three years old with a congenital heart defect but otherwise immunologically healthy. The sample consisted of blood. This chain links TRBV9 with TRBJ2-5; D is possibly TRBD2 (5 bases). CDR3 protein: CASSVAGYQETQYF. The DNA of the CDR3 is TGTGCCAGCAGCGTAGCGGGGTACCAAGAGACCCAGTACTTC.